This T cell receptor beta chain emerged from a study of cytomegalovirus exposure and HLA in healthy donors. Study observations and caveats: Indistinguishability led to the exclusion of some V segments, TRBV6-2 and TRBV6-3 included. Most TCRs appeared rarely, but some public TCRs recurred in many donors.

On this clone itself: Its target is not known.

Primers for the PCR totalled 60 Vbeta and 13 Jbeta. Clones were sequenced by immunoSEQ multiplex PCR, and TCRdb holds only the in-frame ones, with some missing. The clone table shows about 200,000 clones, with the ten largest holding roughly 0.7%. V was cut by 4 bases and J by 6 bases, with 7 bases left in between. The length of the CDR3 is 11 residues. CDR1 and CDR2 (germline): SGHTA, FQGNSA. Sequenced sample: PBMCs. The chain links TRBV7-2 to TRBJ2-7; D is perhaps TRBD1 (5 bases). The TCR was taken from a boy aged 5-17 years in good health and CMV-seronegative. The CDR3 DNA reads TGTGCCAGCAGCTCAGGGTCCGAGCAGTACTTC. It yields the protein CASSSGSEQYF.